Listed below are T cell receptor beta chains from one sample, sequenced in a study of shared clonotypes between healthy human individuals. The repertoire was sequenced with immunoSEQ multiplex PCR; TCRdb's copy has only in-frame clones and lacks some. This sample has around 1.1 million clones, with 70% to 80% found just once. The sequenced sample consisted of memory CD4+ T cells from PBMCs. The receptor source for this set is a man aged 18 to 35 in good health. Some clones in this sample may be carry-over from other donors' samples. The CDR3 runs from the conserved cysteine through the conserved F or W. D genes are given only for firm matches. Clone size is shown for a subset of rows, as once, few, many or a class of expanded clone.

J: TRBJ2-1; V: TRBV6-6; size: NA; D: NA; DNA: TGTGCCAGCAAAAACTTCAGGGGTCGCCTCGACAATGAGCAGTTCTTC; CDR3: CASKNFRGRLDNEQFF
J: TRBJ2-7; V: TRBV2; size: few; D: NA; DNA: TGTGCCAGCAGCGCGCTAGGGGGCTACGAGCAGTACTTC; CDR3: CASSALGGYEQYF
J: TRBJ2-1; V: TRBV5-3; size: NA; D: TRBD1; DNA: TGTGCCAGAAGCTTGGGCCGGGACAGGGAAAAAAGCTCCTACAATGAGCAGTTCTTC; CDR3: CARSLGRDREKSSYNEQFF
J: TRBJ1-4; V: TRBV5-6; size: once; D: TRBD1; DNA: TGTGCCAGCAGCGTCACAGGGGCAACTAATGAAAAACTGTTTTTT; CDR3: CASSVTGATNEKLFF
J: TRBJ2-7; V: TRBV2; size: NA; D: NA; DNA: TGTGCCAGCAGTCCCCGTGGGGAGTGGAGGTCCTACGAGCAGTACTTC; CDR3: CASSPRGEWRSYEQYF
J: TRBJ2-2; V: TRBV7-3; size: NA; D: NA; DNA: TGTGCCAGCAGCGAGGACTACACCGGGGAGCTGTTTTTT; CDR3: CASSEDYTGELFF
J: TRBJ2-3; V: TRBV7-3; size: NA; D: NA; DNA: TGTGCCAGCAGCTTACTAGCGACCGGCACAGATACGCAGTATTTT; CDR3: CASSLLATGTDTQYF
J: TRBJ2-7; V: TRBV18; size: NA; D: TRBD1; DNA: TGTGCCAGCTCACCGGCCGCGACAGGGGGAGACGAGCAGTACTTC; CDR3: CASSPAATGGDEQYF
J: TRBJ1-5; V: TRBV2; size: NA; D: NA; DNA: TGTGCCAGCAGTGATTCAGGGACGTTCCAGCCCCAGCATTTT; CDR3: CASSDSGTFQPQHF
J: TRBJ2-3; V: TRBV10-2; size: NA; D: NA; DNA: TGCGCCAGCAGTGAGAACGGGGTTCGGGATACGCAGTATTTT; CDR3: CASSENGVRDTQYF
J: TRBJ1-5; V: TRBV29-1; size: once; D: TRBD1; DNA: TGCAGCGTTTCATCCGGACAGGGCATCGGCCAGCCCCAGCATTTT; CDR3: CSVSSGQGIGQPQHF
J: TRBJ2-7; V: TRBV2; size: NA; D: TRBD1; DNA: TGTGCCAGCACCCCCGTGGGAGGGACAGGGGGCTCAGGGACCTACGAGCAGTACTTC; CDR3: CASTPVGGTGGSGTYEQYF
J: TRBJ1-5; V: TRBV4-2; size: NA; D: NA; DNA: TGTGCCAGCAGCCAAGAGGGGGGGAATAGCAATCAGCCCCAGCATTTT; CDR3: CASSQEGGNSNQPQHF
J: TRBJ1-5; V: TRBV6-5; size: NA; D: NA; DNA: TGTGCCACCTCTAACCTGGGGTGGAATCAGCCCCAGCATTTT; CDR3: CATSNLGWNQPQHF
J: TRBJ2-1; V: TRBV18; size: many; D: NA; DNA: TGTGCCAGCTCACCAAATCCGCCTACCTACAATGAGCAGTTCTTC; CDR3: CASSPNPPTYNEQFF
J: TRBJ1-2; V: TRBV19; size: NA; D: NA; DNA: TGTGCCAGTAGTATTTCTGGGGTCGGCGGAGGCTACACCTTC; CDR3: CASSISGVGGGYTF
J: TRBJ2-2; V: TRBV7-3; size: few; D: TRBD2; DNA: TGTGCCAGCAGCTTTCCAAGACTAGCGGGAGGAGGCACCGGGGAGCTGTTTTTT; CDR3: CASSFPRLAGGGTGELFF
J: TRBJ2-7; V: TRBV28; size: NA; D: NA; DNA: TGTGCCAGCACTCCCCCGTGGGGCGCCTACGAGCAGTACTTC; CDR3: CASTPPWGAYEQYF
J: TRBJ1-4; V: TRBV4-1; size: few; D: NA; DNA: TGCGCCAGCAGCCAATGGAGGAGGGAAAAACTGTTTTTT; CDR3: CASSQWRREKLFF
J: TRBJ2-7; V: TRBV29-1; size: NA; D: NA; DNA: TGCAGCGCTGGGGGAGATGAGCAGTACTTC; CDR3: CSAGGDEQYF
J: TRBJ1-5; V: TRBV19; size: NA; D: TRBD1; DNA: TGTGCCAGTAGATCTCTCGGGACAGGGGATAATCAGCCCCAGCATTTT; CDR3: CASRSLGTGDNQPQHF
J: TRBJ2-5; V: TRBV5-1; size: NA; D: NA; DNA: TGCGCCAGCGCCCTACGGCGGGAAGCTGGGCCCCAGTACTTC; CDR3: CASALRREAGPQYF
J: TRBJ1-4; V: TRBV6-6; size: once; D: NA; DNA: TGTGCCAGCAGTTCCGGACACCCGAATGAAAAACTGTTTTTT; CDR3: CASSSGHPNEKLFF